This T cell receptor (beta chain) was observed in a study of identifying expanded T cells in peripheral blood. TCRdb's copy holds only in-frame clones and misses some; the assay was immunoSEQ multiplex PCR. Of about 110,000 clones listed, less than 90% are singletons. Between the trimmed V and J ends, which lost 3 bases and 2 bases, there was a span of 10 bases. The germline CDR1 and CDR2 sequences are MNHEY and SMNVEV (reference sequence). This CDR3 has 15 amino acids. The sequence derives from a person aged 18 to 70 in good health. This chain links TRBV27 with TRBJ2-2; no clear D. The material sequenced was blood. The CDR3 region is CASSFRTENTGELFF. CDR3 nucleotide sequence: TGTGCCAGCAGTTTTAGGACGGAAAACACCGGGGAGCTGTTTTTT.